This TCR beta chain was recovered during a study of regulatory T cells in long-lasting Graves disease. Findings and limits, study-wide: It is possible that accuracy was reduced by the small size of the sample. TCR diversity was lower in persistent than newly diagnosed Graves' disease. Persistent disease preferred TRBV28, TRBJ1-2 and TRBJ2-5.

Trimming removed 6 bases at V and 0 bases at J, with 17 bases between. This CDR3 is 16 amino acids long. The V gene's germline CDR1 is SQVTM and CDR2 ANQGSEA. Many counts were recorded for this clonotype. What it recognizes is unknown. To make TCR beta libraries, researchers used iRepertoire HTBI primers and Arm-PCR of CDR3 regions. TCRdb passed the multiplex PCR reads through MiXCR, listing each CDR3 protein once. The sample carries approximately 310,000 distinct CDR3 sequences, over 15% recorded once. The sample's time point: newly diagnosed GD, antithyroid drugs for less than 3 months. Scientists built the TCR library using RNA that was extracted from PBMCs. With EDTA tubes as the receptacles, approximately 10 milliliters of peripheral blood were drawn.

This material consisted of peripheral blood mononuclear cells (PBMCs), taken at new diagnosis, from a patient treated with antithyroid drugs. The receptor was isolated from a female donor with Graves disease. The chain couples TRBV29-1 to TRBJ2-2, with D perhaps assigned TRBD1 or TRBD2 (5 bases each). This chain's CDR3 is CSVGTAHTANTGELFF. The CDR3, as DNA: TGCAGCGTGGGGACGGCACACACCGCGAACACCGGGGAGCTGTTTTTT.